The source of this TCR beta chain is a study of Ad26.COV2.S vaccination and SARS-CoV-2 variants (dated by TCRdb to the early 2020s). General notes on the study: Vaccine-arm donors were drawn from COV1001, a multicentre, randomized, double-blind, placebo-controlled phase I-IIa trial of Ad26.COV2.S in healthy adults. Ad26.COV2.S was given intramuscularly at 5x10^10 or 1x10^11 viral particles, as a single shot or as two shots 56 days apart. TCRbeta repertoire sequencing was used to assess the specificity and breadth of SARS-CoV-2-reactive T cell receptors after Ad26.COV2.S vaccination. The TCR-sequenced set comprised approximately 32 samples: some 20 Ad26.COV2.S vaccine recipients, 5 placebo recipients and 8 SARS-CoV-2 convalescent individuals. Trial participants were randomized into five groups of five, in which low-dose or high-dose Ad26.COV2.S was given once or twice, or placebo was given on both occasions. Investigators remained blinded to trial group allocation during experiments and outcome assessment. Points the paper makes about the study in general: According to the authors, total T cell responses may have been underestimated by the TCR breadth and depth analyses. After vaccination, substantial breadth of spike-specific CD8+ and CD4+ T cell responses was reported. The study was not powered for comparison of responses between vaccine doses or regimens. Non-spike TCR breadth was comparable between vaccine and placebo recipients, consistent with the vaccine containing only spike. Compared with placebo recipients, Ad26.COV2.S recipients showed higher spike-specific TCR breadth (P = 0.0014).

TCRbeta CDR3 regions were sequenced with the immunoSEQ Assay. After extraction, genomic DNA underwent amplification by bias-controlled multiplex PCR, followed by high-throughput sequencing. Under the source paper's analysis protocol: Collapsing and filtering of sequences were performed to quantify the absolute abundance of each unique TCRbeta CDR3 region. T cell fraction was estimated by normalizing TCRbeta template counts to usable DNA, which was measured by amplifying reference genes present in all nucleated cells. Repertoire TCRs were annotated as SARS-CoV-2-specific when V gene, CDR3 amino acid sequence and J gene were exactly matched to a known reactive TCR set. The reference SARS-CoV-2 TCR set was obtained from MIRA and was filtered for enrichment in COVID-19-positive ImmuneCODE repertoires, whereby public or cross-reactive TCRs were removed. Using the MIRA antigens, annotated TCRs were further analysed by specific ORF or by position within an ORF. Breadth was defined as annotated unique rearrangements over total unique productive rearrangements; depth was the summed frequency of those rearrangements. TCR breadth was compared between groups using two-sided Wilcoxon rank-sum tests. The immuneACCESS repertoire file appears here via TCRdb, limited to in-frame rearrangements. These files lack a portion of the clones; in checked studies, under half of the deficit traces to unresolved V genes, and the cause of the others is not known. V and J calls and clone size are as listed in that table; D and trimming were resolved from the DNA. Present in this sample are about 450,000 clones, 89% of which were seen just once. Jointly, the top ten make up around 2.6% of the sample.

The germline V gene supplies CDR1 SGDLS and CDR2 YYNGEE. The germline V and J ends show losses of 3 bases and 4 bases respectively, and no gene match explains 4 bases of the junction. The cysteine opens and the phenylalanine closes a CDR3 of 14 amino acids. Left in the record is the CDR3 DNA by itself, 42 bases read in frame from the first base. Read against the paper, the sample's treatment or condition label means: 15 to 20 received Ad26.COV2.S at low or high dose, single or two shots; about 5 received placebo; per-sample allocation not given. Repertoires of vaccine and placebo recipients were sequenced from samples taken on day 63 after the first injection. Cohort 1b enrolled fewer than 30 adults aged 18-55 years at a single site in Boston, USA, between 29 July and 7 August 2020. Ad26.COV2.S was a replication-incompetent adenovirus type 26 vector that expressed a prefusion-stabilized SARS-CoV-2 spike protein derived from the original Wuhan strain.

Of note for this clone: Its antigen is currently not known. Base qualities were left out, and no much larger clone turns up one base away.

The receptor chain draws on TRBV9 and TRBJ2-5; the central 9 bases match TRBD1. This receptor was identified in a person between 18 and 65 years old who received the Ad26.COV2.S COVID-19 vaccine or a placebo. This sample comprised peripheral blood, obtained in a trial of Ad26.COV2.S vaccine versus placebo. The DNA is as follows: TGTGCCAGCAGCGCCGGGACAGGGCTAGAGACCCAGTACTTC. Translation gives CASSAGTGLETQYF.